This TCR beta chain was sequenced during a study of cytomegalovirus exposure and HLA in healthy donors. Notes on the study in general: Later analysis suggested most CMV-associated TCR beta chains were HLA-restricted. Researchers reported in a later analysis that common viral pathogens appeared linked to several top clusters. Beyond CMV serostatus, there was no information to go on about immune exposure. Reports showed the classifier diagnosing cytomegalovirus status with high specificity and sensitivity.

13 Jbeta primers and 60 Vbeta primers were used for the PCR. Profiling relied on immunoSEQ multiplex PCR, and the TCRdb table lists in-frame clones only, not all of them. The sample shows around 200,000 clones, 79% of them seen only once. The V and J ends lost 3 bases and 4 bases, in that order; junction bases with no gene match: 4. Germline V gene data show CDR1 as SQVTM and CDR2 as ANQGSEA. The CDR3 is made up of 14 amino acids. With regard to this clone: Antigen unknown.

This receptor was identified in a woman in her fifties or sixties in good health and CMV-seronegative. The rearrangement links TRBV29-1 to TRBJ2-7; 12 bases map to TRBD2. Sequencing input: PBMCs. CDR3 nucleotides: TGCAGCGTTGAGGGTCTAGCGGGAGGGTACGAGCAGTACTTC. This gives the protein CSVEGLAGGYEQYF.